Following are 21 T cell receptor beta chains from one sample sequenced in a study of cytomegalovirus exposure and HLA in healthy donors. Researchers ran the PCR with 60 Vbeta and 13 Jbeta primers. Profiling relied on immunoSEQ multiplex PCR, and the TCRdb table lists in-frame clones only, not all of them. This table lists about 64,000 clones. Sequenced sample: PBMCs. Receptors originate from a young woman in good health and CMV-seronegative.

The gene calls are TRBV4-2 and TRBJ1-5, with D tentatively TRBD1 (6 bases). The CDR3 has 16 amino acids. The germline CDR1 and CDR2 sequences are LGHNA and YNFKEQ. V lost 1 base to trimming and J lost 4 bases, with 14 bases between them. CDR3 nucleotide sequence: TGTGCCAGCAGCCAAGCTTTTAGACAGGAGAATCAGCCCCAGCATTTT. Protein sequence: CASSQAFRQENQPQHF.

The rearrangement links TRBV27 to TRBJ1-5, with a weak D call TRBD1 (6 bases). Germline CDR1 and CDR2: MNHEY and SMNVEV (reference sequence). V lost 8 bases and J 2 bases, leaving 16 bases between the germline ends. The CDR3 runs 15 residues. The CDR3 DNA reads TGTGCCAGCGTACAACGGGGGGGGCGCAATCAGCCCCAGCATTTT. Encoded protein: CASVQRGGRNQPQHF.

J is TRBJ2-7 and V is TRBV11-2, with 9 bases fitting TRBD1. This CDR3 region has 13 residues. The V and J ends lost 5 bases and 3 bases, in that order; junction bases with no gene match: 2. Germline CDR1 is SGHAT and CDR2 is FQNNGV. As DNA, the CDR3 is TGTGCCAGCAGCACGACAGGGGGCTACGAGCAGTACTTC. It codes for CASSTTGGYEQYF.

This rearrangement joins TRBV4-1 to TRBJ1-2; the D is unclear. Germline CDR1 and CDR2: MGHRA and YSYEKL. There are 14 residues in the CDR3. Trimming took 4 bases from V and 1 from J, leaving 10 bases between them. The CDR3 DNA is TGCGCCAGCAGCCGACCGACTGATAACTATGGCTACACCTTC. Protein product: CASSRPTDNYGYTF.

The genes are TRBV19 and TRBJ2-6; tentative D call: TRBD1 (5 bases). Trimming removed 1 base from V and 4 bases from J, with 8 bases in between. The CDR3 has 15 residues. The germline V gene has CDR1 LNHDA and CDR2 SQIVND (reference sequence). CDR3 coding DNA: TGTGCCAGTAGTATAGCAGGGCCCGGGGCCAACGTCCTGACTTTC. Translation gives CASSIAGPGANVLTF.

This chain connects TRBV21-1 to TRBJ2-7; the table's D call, TRBD2, was not checked against the DNA. TRBV21-1 is a pseudogene. This CDR3 is built from 10 residues. The CDR3 DNA is TGTGCCCCCAACGGGGGCGAGCAGTACTTC. This codes for CAPNGGEQYF.

The chain uses TRBV19 and TRBJ2-2, with D possibly matching TRBD2 (5 bases). This CDR3 contains 15 residues. CDR1 and CDR2 from the germline V gene are LNHDA and SQIVND (reference sequence). V shed 5 bases and J shed 1 base, with 11 bases lying between them. Written as DNA, the CDR3 is TGTGCCAGTAGTTCCACCGGGATGAACACCGGGGAGCTGTTTTTT. Protein: CASSSTGMNTGELFF.

CDR3 loop: CASSFVLRDRISDEQYF. In DNA form, the CDR3 reads TGCGCCAGCAGCTTCGTCTTGAGGGACAGGATATCCGACGAGCAGTACTTC. V is TRBV5-1 and J is TRBJ2-7; TRBD1 matches at 8 bases. CDR3 size: 17 residues. After removal of 2 bases from V and 5 bases from J, the junction contained 15 bases not matched to a gene. Germline lookup yields CDR1 SGHRS and CDR2 YFSETQ. Full variable domain (rest looked up from reference TRBV5-1 and TRBJ2-7): KAGVTQTPRYLIKTRGQQVTLSCSPISGHRSVSWYQQTPGQGLQFLFEYFSETQRNKGNFPGRFSGRQFSNSRSEMNVSTLELGDSALYLCASSFVLRDRISDEQYFGPGTRLTVT.

The rearrangement joins TRBV6-1 to TRBJ1-5; D is uncertain. Germline values: CDR1 MNHNS, CDR2 SASEGT. Trimming stripped 6 bases from V and 6 bases from J, with 12 bases between. This CDR3 comprises 13 residues. The CDR3 sequence is CASRGPSRQPQHF. The CDR3 DNA is TGTGCCAGCAGGGGCCCCAGTCGTCAGCCCCAGCATTTT.

The J gene is TRBJ2-3, the V gene TRBV28, with TRBD2 identical over 13 bases. Per the germline V gene, CDR1 is MDHEN and CDR2 is SYDVKM. Unmatched junction bases numbered 5, after V lost 3 bases and J lost 2 bases. The CDR3 runs 17 residues. In DNA form, the CDR3 reads TGTGCCAGCAGTTTTCGGGGACTAGCGGGAATCACAGATACGCAGTATTTT. Protein product: CASSFRGLAGITDTQYF.

The chain is built from TRBV6-6 and TRBJ2-1; D remains unclear. From germline, CDR1 is MNHNY and CDR2 SVGAGI (reference sequence). There are 14 residues in the CDR3. Trimming shortened V by 5 bases and J by 7 bases, and 15 bases separated the two germline ends. DNA for the CDR3: TGTGCCAGCAGTAACCTGGCTTCGTTGAATGAGCAGTTCTTC. This codes for CASSNLASLNEQFF.

The chain links TRBV7-3 to TRBJ2-1; 11 nucleotides match TRBD2. V lost 2 bases, J lost 4 bases, and 4 bases stayed unmatched. The CDR3 extends over 16 amino acids. CDR1 is SGHTA and CDR2 is FQGTGA in the germline V gene. CDR3 loop: CASSLVSGGGYNEQFF. The CDR3 DNA follows: TGTGCCAGCAGCTTAGTTAGCGGGGGGGGTTACAATGAGCAGTTCTTC.

The chain combines TRBV5-1 with TRBJ2-7, with 10 positions matching TRBD1. Trimming at V came to 4 bases and at J to 2 bases, leaving 3 bases not matched to a gene. CDR3 length equals 14 residues. Per germline, CDR1 SGHRS and CDR2 YFSETQ. CDR3 nucleotide sequence: TGCGCCAGCAGCCCGGACAGGGGGACCTACGAGCAGTACTTC. Translating it yields CASSPDRGTYEQYF.

V and J are TRBV15 and TRBJ2-3, with a possible D match to TRBD2 (5 bases). Germline loops: CDR1 LNHNV, CDR2 YYDKDF (reference sequence). V lost 5 bases and J 3 bases, leaving 12 bases between the germline ends. The CDR3 contains 14 residues. The CDR3 DNA reads TGTGCCACCAGCCGGCCCTCGGGGACAGATACGCAGTATTTT. It yields the protein CATSRPSGTDTQYF.

V is TRBV10-1 and J is TRBJ1-1, with D possibly being TRBD1 (5 bases). Germline values: CDR1 WNHNN, CDR2 SYGVQD (reference sequence). Deletions cut 2 bases from V and 0 bases from J, with 7 bases between. This CDR3 is 14 amino acids long. CDR3 amino acids: CASSEGQMNTEAFF. The CDR3 bases are TGCGCCAGCAGTGAGGGACAAATGAACACTGAAGCTTTCTTT.

CDR3 coding DNA: TGTGCCAGCAGTACACCTAGAGTCAATGAGCAGTTCTTC. Encoded protein: CASSTPRVNEQFF. The chain has TRBV25-1 and TRBJ2-1; D is ambiguous. With 5 bases removed from V and 6 bases from J, the gap between germline ends came to 11 bases. CDR3 length equals 13 residues. CDR1 and CDR2 from the germline V gene are MGHDK and SYGVNS.

Comment on this clone: The junction differs from germline at one of its ends, possibly a read error. CDR3 loop: CASSLGGRETQYF. CDR3 DNA: TGTGCTAGCAGCTTAGGGGGGCGGGAGACCCAGTACTTC. The rearrangement uses TRBV7-7 and TRBJ2-5; D is perhaps TRBD1 or TRBD2 (6 bases each). This CDR3 has 13 amino acids. Germline loops: CDR1 SSHAT, CDR2 FNYEAQ (reference sequence).

The chain couples TRBV6-5 to TRBJ1-5, with a possible D match to TRBD1 (6 bases). Per the germline V gene, CDR1 is MNHEY and CDR2 is SVGAGI. This CDR3 is built from 12 residues. Trimming took 4 bases from V and 8 from J, leaving 9 bases between them. The CDR3 DNA reads as TGTGCCAGCAGTTTGAACAGGGAGCCCCAGCATTTT. As protein: CASSLNREPQHF.

V usage is TRBV2 and J usage is TRBJ2-5; 7 nucleotides align to TRBD2. The V gene end was trimmed by 5 bases and the J gene end by 4 bases; junction bases not matched to a gene: 10. Germline CDR1 SNHLY, CDR2 FYNNEI. The CDR3 is made up of 15 amino acids. DNA of the CDR3: TGTGCCAGCAGTCGGGGGAGGCAGCGGGGAGAGACCCAGTACTTC. Residues: CASSRGRQRGETQYF.

The chain couples TRBV4-1 to TRBJ1-1; tentative D call: TRBD1 (6 bases). This CDR3 comprises 15 residues. Looked up from germline, CDR1 is MGHRA and CDR2 is YSYEKL. Trimming cost V 2 bases and J 1 base, with 11 bases left between them. The CDR3 nucleotides are TGCGCCAGCAGCCAACCGACAGGAGGGAACACTGAAGCTTTCTTT. It translates to CASSQPTGGNTEAFF.

The gene calls are TRBV4-1 and TRBJ2-7; D might be TRBD2 (5 bases). CDR1 MGHRA and CDR2 YSYEKL come from the germline V gene. Trimming removed 1 base from V and 6 bases from J, with 16 bases in between. CDR3 size: 15 residues. The CDR3 is CASSQVGPGRFEQYF. The CDR3 region has the DNA TGCGCCAGCAGCCAAGTAGGTCCGGGAAGGTTCGAGCAGTACTTC.